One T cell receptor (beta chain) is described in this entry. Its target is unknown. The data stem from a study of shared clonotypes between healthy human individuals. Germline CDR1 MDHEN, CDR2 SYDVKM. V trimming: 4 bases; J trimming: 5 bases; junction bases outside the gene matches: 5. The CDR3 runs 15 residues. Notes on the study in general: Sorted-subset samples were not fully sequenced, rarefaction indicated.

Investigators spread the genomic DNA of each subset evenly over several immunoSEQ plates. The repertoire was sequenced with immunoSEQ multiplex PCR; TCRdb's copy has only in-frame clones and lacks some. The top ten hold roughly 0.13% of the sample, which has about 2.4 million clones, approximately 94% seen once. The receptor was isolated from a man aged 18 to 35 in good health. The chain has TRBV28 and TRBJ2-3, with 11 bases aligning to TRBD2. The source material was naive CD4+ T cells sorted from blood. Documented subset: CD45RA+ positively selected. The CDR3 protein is CASSSLAGGLDTQYF. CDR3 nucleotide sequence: TGTGCCAGCAGTTCCCTAGCGGGGGGTTTAGATACGCAGTATTTT.